One sample yielded the 11 T cell receptor beta chains listed below, sequenced in a study of T-cell reconstitution after alpha-beta-depleted transplantation in children. Unique molecular identifiers were built into the TCRbeta library. TCRdb redid the calling of the PCR reads with MiXCR, one entry per CDR3 protein. The repertoire consists of about 580,000 distinct CDR3 sequences, with 25% to 30% occurring once and the leading ten covering less than 40%. Sample: PBMCs, taken before TCRalphabeta/CD19-depleted stem cell transplant. The source is a boy younger than two with Wiskott-Aldrich syndrome, due to receive a stem cell transplant.

This clonotype was counted only a few times. This chain joins TRBV13 and TRBJ2-2, with a tentative D call TRBD2 (6 bases). The V gene lost 5 bases and the J gene lost 4 bases, with 11 bases spanning the gap. The V gene's germline CDR1 is PRHDT and CDR2 FYEKMQ (reference sequence). The CDR3 spans 14 residues. The DNA for the CDR3 is TGTGCCAGCAGCCGGATGACTAGCACCGGGGAGCTGTTTTTT. It yields the protein CASSRMTSTGELFF. The variable domain in full, with the rest retrieved from reference TRBV13 and TRBJ2-2, is AAGVIQSPRHLIKEKRETATLKCYPIPRHDTVYWYQQGPGQDPQFLISFYEKMQSDKGSIPDRFSAQQFSDYHSELNMSSLELGDSALYFCASSRMTSTGELFFGEGSRLTVL.

The CDR3 spells CASSSAGEMYF. The CDR3 DNA reads TGCGCCAGCAGCTCCGCAGGGGAAATGTACTTC. The V call is TRBV5-1, the J call TRBJ2-7, with a tentative D call TRBD1 (6 bases). This CDR3 region has 11 residues. Trimming took off 3 bases at V and 12 bases at J, with 13 bases between the two ends. Germline CDR1 SGHRS, CDR2 YFSETQ. The whole variable domain, filled in from reference TRBV5-1 and TRBJ2-7, reads KAGVTQTPRYLIKTRGQQVTLSCSPISGHRSVSWYQQTPGQGLQFLFEYFSETQRNKGNFPGRFSGRQFSNSRSEMNVSTLELGDSALYLCASSSAGEMYFGPGTRLTVT.

V and J are TRBV5-1 and TRBJ2-1, with TRBD2 matching over 12 bases. Per germline, CDR1 SGHRS and CDR2 YFSETQ. V lost 4 bases to trimming and J lost 15 bases; unmatched junction nucleotides: 14. This CDR3 spans 15 amino acids. The CDR3 protein is CASSPRLAGVGSGFF. The CDR3 DNA reads as TGCGCCAGCAGCCCACGACTAGCGGGAGTTGGTAGCGGGTTCTTC.

This clonotype was recorded only once. The chain joins TRBV3-1 to TRBJ1-5; unclear D gene. The V end lost 5 bases, the J end lost 2 bases, and 7 bases lay between the germline ends. CDR1 and CDR2 from the germline V gene are LGHDT and YNNKEL (reference sequence). The CDR3 loop spans 13 amino acids. For the CDR3, the DNA is TGTGCCAGCAGCGTCCCAGGCAATCAGCCCCAGCATTTT. Its translation is CASSVPGNQPQHF.

The table lists this clonotype with a few counts. The V gene is TRBV28, the J gene TRBJ2-7; TRBD2 agrees at 10 bases. J lost 3 bases, V lost 4 bases, and 6 bases had no gene match. The germline V gene encodes CDR1 MDHEN and CDR2 SYDVKM. The CDR3 contains 15 residues. The CDR3 DNA is TGTGCCAGCAGTTCCCCTAGCGGGAGAGACTACGAGCAGTACTTC. Protein product: CASSSPSGRDYEQYF. The full variable domain, its missing parts supplied by reference TRBV28 and TRBJ2-7, is DVKVTQSSRYLVKRTGEKVFLECVQDMDHENMFWYRQDPGLGLRLIYFSYDVKMKEKGDIPEGYSVSREKKERFSLILESASTNQTSMYLCASSSPSGRDYEQYFGPGTRLTVT.

This clonotype was observed a few times. This sequence joins TRBV20-1 and TRBJ1-5; 9 bases are shared with TRBD1. The junction had 12 bases not matched to a gene; V was cut back by 5 bases and J by 7 bases. This CDR3 has 15 amino acids. CDR1 and CDR2 (germline): DFQATT, SNEGSKA (reference sequence). The CDR3 DNA is TGCAGTGCTCTAAGACAGGGGGAGGTCAAACAGCCCCAGCATTTT. Translated, it gives CSALRQGEVKQPQHF.

Only a few counts were recorded for this clonotype. The V call is TRBV5-6, the J call TRBJ2-1, with 14 nucleotides matching TRBD2. This CDR3 has 20 residues. Trimming at V came to 0 bases and at J to 5 bases, leaving 13 bases not matched to a gene. CDR1 is SGHDT, CDR2 YYEEEE, per germline. The CDR3 sequence is CASSLDVTSGRAVGDNEQFF. The CDR3, as DNA: TGTGCCAGCAGCTTGGATGTGACTAGCGGGAGGGCCGTCGGTGACAATGAGCAGTTCTTC. The whole variable domain, filled in from reference TRBV5-6 and TRBJ2-1, reads DAGVTQSPTHLIKTRGQQVTLRCSPKSGHDTVSWYQQALGQGPQFIFQYYEEEERQRGNFPDRFSGHQFPNYSSELNVNALLLGDSALYLCASSLDVTSGRAVGDNEQFFGPGTRLTVL.

This clonotype was counted a few times. This chain uses TRBV29-1 with TRBJ1-4, with D possibly being TRBD1 (5 bases). V lost 4 bases and J lost 1, with 7 bases in between. Germline CDR1 SQVTM, CDR2 ANQGSEA. The CDR3 extends over 13 amino acids. DNA for the CDR3: TGCAGCGTTGGAGGACAAACTAATGAAAAACTGTTTTTT. It encodes CSVGGQTNEKLFF.

This chain connects TRBV20-1 to TRBJ2-3; 10 bases match TRBD2. V lost 2 bases and J lost 4; bases outside the gene matches: 6. The CDR3 is made up of 15 amino acids. In germline, CDR1 is DFQATT, CDR2 SNEGSKA (reference sequence). The CDR3 DNA sequence: TGCAGTGCTAGAAAAAGCGGGAGGGTTGCAGATACGCAGTATTTT. This translates into CSARKSGRVADTQYF.

J is TRBJ2-7 and V is TRBV20-1; 7 bases fit TRBD1. There are 13 residues in the CDR3. Trimming cost V 6 bases and J 0 bases; bases outside gene matches: 5. The V gene's germline CDR1 is DFQATT and CDR2 SNEGSKA (reference sequence). The CDR3, as DNA: TGCAGTGCAACCGACAGGGACTCCTACGAGCAGTACTTC. Its protein is CSATDRDSYEQYF.

The CDR3 DNA sequence: TGTGCCAGCACCGGGAGGGGGAACATTCAGTACTTC. The encoded protein is CASTGRGNIQYF. This chain links TRBV12-3 or TRBV12-4 with TRBJ2-4, with 8 bases identical to TRBD2. The CDR3 consists of 12 residues. V lost 7 bases to trimming and J lost 7 bases; unmatched junction nucleotides: 3.